The clone carrying this TCR beta chain has a count of ten or more. Antigen: not known. CDR3 size: 13 residues. V was trimmed by 5 bases and J by 6 bases, leaving 13 bases between them. CDR1 is SNHLY, CDR2 FYNNEI, per germline. These data originate in a study of regulatory T cells in long-lasting Graves disease. In building TCR beta libraries, iRepertoire HTBI primers were used together with Arm-PCR of CDR3 regions. TCRdb redid the calling of the multiplex PCR reads with MiXCR, one entry per CDR3 protein. The sample includes roughly 360,000 distinct CDR3 sequences, around 23% of them seen just once. Study-wide results and limits: Comparison showed that persistent patients shared more public clonotypes (under 3,000) than new patients (approximately 930). Graves' patients with persistent disease showed TCR diversity lower than patients newly diagnosed. Newly diagnosed disease favored TRBV20-1 and TRBJ2-1 over persistent disease.

Time point indicated: persistent/refractory GD, antithyroid drugs over 5 years with positive TRAb. The TCR library was made from RNA extracted from PBMCs. The rearrangement links TRBV2 to TRBJ2-5, with D unresolved. The sequence was obtained from a woman in her forties with Graves disease. The sample here was peripheral blood mononuclear cells (PBMCs), taken when the disease was refractory, from a patient treated with antithyroid drugs. CDR3 loop: CASSPGPRKTQYF. CDR3 sequence (DNA): TGTGCCAGCAGTCCCGGACCCCGCAAGACCCAGTACTTC.